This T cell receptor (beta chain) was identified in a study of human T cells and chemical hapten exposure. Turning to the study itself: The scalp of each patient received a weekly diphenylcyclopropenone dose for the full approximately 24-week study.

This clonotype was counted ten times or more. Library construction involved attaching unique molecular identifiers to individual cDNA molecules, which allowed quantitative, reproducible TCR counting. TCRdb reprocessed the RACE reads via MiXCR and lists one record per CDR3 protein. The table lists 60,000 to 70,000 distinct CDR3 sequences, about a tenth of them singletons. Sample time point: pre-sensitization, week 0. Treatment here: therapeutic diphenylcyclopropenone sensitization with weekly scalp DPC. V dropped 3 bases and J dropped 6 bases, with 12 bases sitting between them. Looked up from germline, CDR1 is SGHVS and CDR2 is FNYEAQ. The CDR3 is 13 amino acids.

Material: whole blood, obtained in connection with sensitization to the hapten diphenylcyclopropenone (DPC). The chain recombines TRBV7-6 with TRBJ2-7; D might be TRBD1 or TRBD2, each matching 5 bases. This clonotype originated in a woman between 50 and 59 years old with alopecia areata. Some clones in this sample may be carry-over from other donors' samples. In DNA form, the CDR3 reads TGTGCCAGCAGCTTTGGGCAGGGAGCCGAGCAGTACTTC. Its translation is CASSFGQGAEQYF.